The clone carrying this T cell receptor beta chain was detected a few times. This CDR3 spans 14 amino acids. After removal of 5 bases from V and 5 bases from J, the junction contained 5 bases not matched to a gene. Germline-derived CDR1 and CDR2 are SGHTA and FQGNSA. This specimen comes from a study of Tregs in tolerant kidney transplant recipients. The repertoire was sequenced with immunoSEQ multiplex PCR; TCRdb's copy has only in-frame clones and lacks some. The table has around 98,000 clones, roughly 93% seen once; the top ten hold approximately 0.5%. The source material was CD4+ T cells from blood, sampled before the transplant. The origin of this receptor is a human donor who received a combined kidney and bone marrow transplant. The genes are TRBV7-2 and TRBJ2-4; 8 nucleotides align to TRBD1. Here the CDR3 reads CASSPGGGENIQYF. The CDR3 nucleotides are TGTGCCAGCAGCCCAGGGGGCGGGGAAAACATTCAGTACTTC.